This TCR beta chain was profiled in a study of PD-1 blockade in mismatch repair-deficient tumors. This CDR3 is 13 amino acids long. The V gene's germline CDR1 is SQVTM and CDR2 ANQGSEA. V lost 7 bases and J 4 bases, leaving 16 bases between the germline ends. This table comes from immunoSEQ multiplex PCR, and its TCRdb copy is limited to in-frame clones, with some not included. Counted here are about 84,000 clones, over 70% occurring once; the ten biggest clones make up about 2.6%. Mismatch repair deficiency was confirmed in all patients, by PCR or immunohistochemistry. The TCR-sequenced patients were a few responders to pembrolizumab. This clone appeared a few times.

The sequence came from an adult with mismatch repair-deficient cancer. The chain employs TRBV29-1 and TRBJ1-2; maybe TRBD1 (6 bases). Sequenced material: peripheral blood, taken 12 weeks after starting pembrolizumab. CDR3 nucleotide sequence: TGCAGCGCCATGCGAGGGGGGGGCTATGGCTACACCTTC. It translates to CSAMRGGGYGYTF.